This TCR beta chain was sequenced for a study of shared clonotypes between healthy human individuals. Broader study findings: Four donors shared roughly 5% of their naive CD4 clonotypes. A generally larger estimated richness was seen in naive subsets than in memory subsets.

Assay used: immunoSEQ multiplex PCR; TCRdb lists only in-frame clones, some missing. The data hold over 2 million clones, with about 95% observed a single time. Trimming left V 0 bases short and J 8 bases short, with 10 bases between. From germline, CDR1 is LNHDA and CDR2 SQIVND (reference sequence). The CDR3 has 13 residues. As for this clone: No antigen is known for it.

Naive CD8 isolation took CD45RO-negative cells positively selected for CCR7 and excluded terminally differentiated effector memory CD45RA+ cells. The clonotype was recovered from a man aged 18 to 30 in good health. The material sequenced was naive CD8+ T cells sorted from blood. J is TRBJ1-1 and V is TRBV19; D ambiguous. CDR3 in amino acids: CASSIETPGEAFF. In DNA, the CDR3 is TGTGCCAGTAGTATAGAAACCCCGGGGGAAGCTTTCTTT.